This T cell receptor beta chain comes out of a study of CD8 T cells in Susac syndrome. Sequencing of TCR beta was performed on blood CD8+ and CD4+ T cells. Each multiple sclerosis control was a treatment-naive patient with relapsing-remitting disease that was either stable or active. FACS enriched CD8+ TEMRA cells, while bulk CD8+ and CD4+ were negatively isolated. The CDR3 loop spans 13 amino acids. V lost 3 bases and J 4 bases, leaving 9 bases between the germline ends. In germline, CDR1 is SGHTA, CDR2 FQGTGA. After extraction with the RNeasy kit, about 0.45 to 1 ug of the RNA was reverse transcribed using random hexamers. The authors amplified TCR beta CDR3 across 54 Vbeta and 13 Jbeta using immunoSEQ multiplex PCR. TCRdb passed the immunoSEQ multiplex PCR reads through MiXCR, listing each CDR3 protein once. The data hold approximately 220,000 distinct CDR3 sequences, with 85% to 95% observed a single time.

This TCR derives from a human donor with multiple sclerosis. The specimen sequenced was CD4+ T cells from PBMCs. The gene calls are TRBV7-3 and TRBJ1-1; no firm D call. CDR3 residues: CASSFTLGTEAFF. The DNA of the CDR3 is TGTGCCAGCAGCTTTACCTTGGGCACTGAAGCTTTCTTT.